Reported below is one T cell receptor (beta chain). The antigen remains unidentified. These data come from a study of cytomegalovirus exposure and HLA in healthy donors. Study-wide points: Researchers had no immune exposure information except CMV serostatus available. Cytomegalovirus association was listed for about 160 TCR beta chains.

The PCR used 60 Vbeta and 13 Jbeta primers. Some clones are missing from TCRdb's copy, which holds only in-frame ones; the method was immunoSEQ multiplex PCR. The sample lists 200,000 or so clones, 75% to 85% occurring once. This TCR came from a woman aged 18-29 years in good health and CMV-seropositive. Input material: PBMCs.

The CDR3 reads CASSPIGNYGYTF. CDR3 bases: TGTGCCAGCAGCCCGATCGGGAACTATGGCTACACCTTC. The chain combines TRBV9 with TRBJ1-2; no reliable D call. CDR1 is SGDLS, CDR2 YYNGEE, per germline. There are 13 residues in the CDR3. The V end lost 4 bases, the J end lost 2 bases, and 9 bases lay between the germline ends.